The clone carrying this T cell receptor beta chain has more than one count but fewer than ten. Antigen specificity is unknown. Russia was home to the donors, healthy Caucasian individuals aged about 6 to 90. A second PCR of roughly 7 to 11 cycles used a sample-barcoded 5' primer and a J-beta primer mix. MiXCR, run by TCRdb on the 5' RACE reads, gives a single entry per CDR3 protein. The sample yields 700,000 to 850,000 distinct CDR3 sequences, around 36% seen once. CDR3 size: 14 residues. Trimming pared 7 bases from V and 2 bases from J, leaving 13 bases between. The V gene's germline CDR1 is MNHEY and CDR2 SVGEGT. This entry comes from a study of blood T cells in healthy people across ages. Notes on the study in general: When one million T cells were used, diversity estimates were thought to be underestimates. PBMCs went unsorted, and a conclusive naive versus antigen-experienced comparison was therefore prevented.

The source of this sequence is a man aged 18 to 29 in good health. Sequencing input: blood. The chain combines TRBV6-2 or TRBV6-3 with TRBJ2-3; weak D call: TRBD2 (5 bases). DNA for the CDR3: TGTGCCAGCACCTCAAGAGGGCACACAGATACGCAGTATTTT. It codes for CASTSRGHTDTQYF.